The 21 T cell receptor beta chains reported below all come from one sample, sequenced in a study of CD8+ T cells in alopecia areata. Extraction of RNA preceded its reverse transcription into cDNA, which served as the sequencing template. The assay was immunoSEQ multiplex PCR, and TCRdb's table has in-frame clones only and misses some. The table lists under 70,000 clones, almost 97% of them singletons. Here the sequenced sample was CD8+ T cells sorted from blood, taken at week 0. The receptor source for this set is a human donor with alopecia areata.

The chain links TRBV19 to TRBJ2-1; TRBD2 agrees at 9 bases. The CDR3 is made up of 17 amino acids. V dropped 0 bases and J dropped 2; count of bases not matched to a gene: 5. The germline V gene encodes CDR1 LNHDA and CDR2 SQIVND (reference sequence). The chain's CDR3 is CASSIDGLAGTYNEQFF. The CDR3 DNA sequence: TGTGCCAGTAGTATAGATGGGCTAGCGGGGACCTACAATGAGCAGTTCTTC.

The rearrangement links TRBV13 to TRBJ2-5, with D maybe TRBD2 (5 bases). Trimming pared 4 bases from V and 2 bases from J, leaving 14 bases between. CDR1 and CDR2 (germline): PRHDT, FYEKMQ (reference sequence). CDR3 size: 15 residues. In nucleotides, the CDR3 is TGTGCCAGCAGCTCGGGAACAGTACCTCAAGAGACCCAGTACTTC. The encoded protein is CASSSGTVPQETQYF.

The gene calls are TRBV19 and TRBJ1-6, with D unclear. V was clipped by 11 bases and J by 10 bases, with 6 bases between them. There are 9 residues in the CDR3. The germline gives CDR1 LNHDA, CDR2 SQIVND (reference sequence). This CDR3 reads CARGSPLHF. For the CDR3, the DNA is TGTGCCCGTGGCTCACCCCTCCACTTT.

CDR3: CASQAHPGQETQYF. The CDR3 DNA sequence: TGTGCCAGCCAAGCCCACCCGGGACAAGAGACCCAGTACTTC. The chain has TRBV7-2 and TRBJ2-5; tentative D call: TRBD2 (5 bases). With 8 bases removed from V and 2 bases from J, the gap between germline ends came to 15 bases. This CDR3 spans 14 amino acids. In germline, CDR1 is SGHTA, CDR2 FQGNSA.

This chain connects TRBV7-6 to TRBJ2-1; D assignment may be TRBD1 or TRBD2 (6 bases each). The germline V gene has CDR1 SGHVS and CDR2 FNYEAQ. This CDR3 is built from 14 residues. V gave up 0 bases and J gave up 8 bases, with 11 bases separating them. This chain's CDR3 is CASSLAGGSDEQFF. In DNA form, the CDR3 reads TGTGCCAGCAGCTTAGCGGGGGGCAGTGATGAGCAGTTCTTC.

The chain joins TRBV7-9 to TRBJ2-1; 10 bases map to TRBD1. The CDR3 length is 15 residues. Germline CDR1 and CDR2: SEHNR and FQNEAQ (reference sequence). V lost 4 bases to trimming and J lost 7 bases; unmatched junction nucleotides: 7. The CDR3 is CASSSGTGVRNEQFF. The CDR3, as DNA: TGTGCCAGCAGCTCCGGGACAGGGGTTAGAAATGAGCAGTTCTTC.

The chain has TRBV29-1 and TRBJ2-7; 7 bases are a match to TRBD1. V was pared by 2 bases and J by 0 bases, with 4 bases of the junction left unmatched. Germline assignment: CDR1 SQVTM and CDR2 ANQGSEA. CDR3 size: 14 residues. The CDR3 sequence is CSVELPGGSYEQYF. The DNA for the CDR3 is TGCAGCGTTGAACTCCCAGGGGGCTCCTACGAGCAGTACTTC.

The CDR3 nucleotides read TGCGCCAGCGGGGGACTGAAGACCACCTACAATGAGCAGTTCTTC. This translates into CASGGLKTTYNEQFF. This chain links TRBV10-2 with TRBJ2-1, with D possibly matching TRBD2 (6 bases). The CDR3 runs to 15 residues. CDR1 is WSHSY and CDR2 is SAAADI in the germline V gene. V was trimmed by 8 bases and J by 2 bases, leaving 16 bases between them.

About this clone: One junction end disagrees with the germline gene, perhaps due to a read error. V usage is TRBV7-3 and J usage is TRBJ2-7; 8 positions agree with TRBD1. The germline V gene encodes CDR1 SGHTA and CDR2 FQGTGA. The CDR3 spans 11 residues. Here the CDR3 reads CASSLGTGVNF. CDR3 nucleotide sequence: TGTGCCAGCAGCTTAGGGACAGGTGTAAACTTC. The whole variable domain, filled in from reference TRBV7-3 and TRBJ2-7, reads GAGVSQTPSNKVTEKGKYVELRCDPISGHTALYWYRQSLGQGPEFLIYFQGTGAADDSGLPNDRFFAVRPEGSVSTLKIQRTERGDSAVYLCASSLGTGVNFGPGTRLTVT.

The V gene is TRBV7-9, the J gene TRBJ2-5; 8 positions agree with TRBD2. The junction had 13 bases not matched to a gene; V was cut back by 5 bases and J by 2 bases. Germline V gives CDR1 SEHNR, CDR2 FQNEAQ (reference sequence). This CDR3 spans 17 amino acids. The CDR3 nucleotides read TGTGCCAGCAGCCCTGCCTTATGGGGACTAGAGCAAGAGACCCAGTACTTC. This gives the protein CASSPALWGLEQETQYF. The variable domain in full, completed from reference TRBV7-9 and TRBJ2-5, reads DTGVSQNPRHKITKRGQNVTFRCDPISEHNRLYWYRQTLGQGPEFLTYFQNEAQLEKSRLLSDRFSAERPKGSFSTLEIQRTEQGDSAMYLCASSPALWGLEQETQYFGPGTRLLVL.

The chain carries TRBV7-9 and TRBJ2-7; 8 bases map to TRBD1. The CDR3 has 14 amino acids. CDR1 is SEHNR, CDR2 FQNEAQ, per germline (reference sequence). With 4 bases clipped from V and 4 bases from J, the junction kept 6 bases outside the gene matches. The CDR3 sequence: CASSSRQGPYEQYF. CDR3 nucleotides: TGTGCCAGCAGCTCCCGACAGGGGCCGTACGAGCAGTACTTC. The full variable domain, its missing parts supplied by reference TRBV7-9 and TRBJ2-7, is DTGVSQNPRHKITKRGQNVTFRCDPISEHNRLYWYRQTLGQGPEFLTYFQNEAQLEKSRLLSDRFSAERPKGSFSTLEIQRTEQGDSAMYLCASSSRQGPYEQYFGPGTRLTVT.

The V gene is TRBV5-1, the J gene TRBJ2-2; no definite D call. V was cut by 0 bases and J by 1 base, with 7 bases left in between. CDR3 size: 15 residues. Germline-derived CDR1 and CDR2 are SGHRS and YFSETQ. In DNA, the CDR3 is TGCGCCAGCAGCTTGGCCGCAGGGAACACCGGGGAGCTGTTTTTT. This translates into CASSLAAGNTGELFF. Using reference TRBV5-1 and TRBJ2-2 for the parts outside the CDR3, the full variable domain is KAGVTQTPRYLIKTRGQQVTLSCSPISGHRSVSWYQQTPGQGLQFLFEYFSETQRNKGNFPGRFSGRQFSNSRSEMNVSTLELGDSALYLCASSLAAGNTGELFFGEGSRLTVL.

The rearrangement joins TRBV6-9 to TRBJ2-7; D is perhaps TRBD1 (6 bases). CDR1 is MNHGY and CDR2 is SVAAGI in the germline V gene. CDR3 length: 15 residues. V lost 10 bases and J lost 3, with 22 bases in between. CDR3 nucleotide sequence: TGTGCCATCCCGGATCGAGGGGGACACTACTACGAGCAGTACTTC. Translated: CAIPDRGGHYYEQYF.

The chain couples TRBV13 to TRBJ2-1; a possible D gene is TRBD2 (5 bases). CDR3 length: 15 amino acids. Germline CDR1 is PRHDT and CDR2 is FYEKMQ (reference sequence). The V end was cut by 3 bases, the J end by 4 bases, with 13 bases between. CDR3: CASSFSAGPYNEQFF. The CDR3 DNA is TGTGCCAGCAGCTTTTCTGCGGGTCCGTACAATGAGCAGTTCTTC.

The rearrangement links TRBV4-3 to TRBJ1-1; D gene unclear. The CDR3 sequence is 18 residues long. V was cut by 0 bases and J by 0 bases, with 17 bases left in between. The germline gives CDR1 LGHNA, CDR2 YSLEER. The CDR3: CASSQDLTGDKMNTEAFF. The CDR3 DNA reads as TGCGCCAGCAGCCAAGATCTAACCGGGGATAAAATGAACACTGAAGCTTTCTTT.

The gene calls are TRBV19 and TRBJ2-1; 11 bases map to TRBD2. CDR3 length: 16 residues. J lost 2 bases, V lost 3 bases, and 3 bases had no gene match. Germline V gene lookup returns CDR1 LNHDA and CDR2 SQIVND (reference sequence). The CDR3 DNA reads as TGTGCCAGTAGTATGTTTAGCGGGGGGGCCTACAATGAGCAGTTCTTC. Residues: CASSMFSGGAYNEQFF.

The rearrangement links TRBV29-1 to TRBJ1-1; D possibly corresponds to TRBD1 (6 bases). The germline CDR1 and CDR2 sequences are SQVTM and ANQGSEA. Trimming removed 6 bases from V and 6 bases from J, with 20 bases in between. This CDR3 region has 14 residues. CDR3 sequence: CSVPQQGSFAEAFF. The CDR3 DNA sequence: TGCAGCGTGCCCCAACAGGGATCATTCGCTGAAGCTTTCTTT.

The chain has TRBV9 and TRBJ1-2; D is possibly TRBD1 (6 bases). Germline V gene data show CDR1 as SGDLS and CDR2 as YYNGEE. The CDR3 consists of 15 residues. Trimming shortened V by 4 bases and J by 2 bases, and 15 bases separated the two germline ends. DNA for the CDR3: TGTGCCAGCAGCCCTGGGGGCACAGCGAACTATGGCTACACCTTC. Its protein is CASSPGGTANYGYTF.

The chain is built from TRBV10-3 and TRBJ1-5; no clear D gene. CDR1 is ENHRY and CDR2 is SYGVKD in the germline V gene. The ends were cut back, 9 bases at V and 5 bases at J, with 17 bases in the middle. CDR3 length: 14 residues. The CDR3 coding sequence is TGTGCCATTGCCGAACGAGGTAGGGATCAGCCCCAGCATTTT. It encodes CAIAERGRDQPQHF.

As to this clone: The missing conserved phenylalanine or tryptophan at the end of this CDR3 makes a read error likely. The chain carries TRBV14 and TRBJ1-2; the D is unclear. Germline CDR1 and CDR2: SGHDN and FVKESK. The length of the CDR3 is 14 residues. V lost 0 bases to trimming and J lost 2 bases, with 7 bases between them. The CDR3 DNA reads as TGTGCCAGCAGCCAAGATAGGAGAAACTATGGCTACACCCTC. It codes for CASSQDRRNYGYTL.

This clone was detected once. This rearrangement joins TRBV10-3 to TRBJ2-1; weak D call: TRBD1 (5 bases). This CDR3 region has 15 residues. Trimming cost V 4 bases and J 0 bases, with 10 bases left between them. Germline-derived CDR1 and CDR2 are ENHRY and SYGVKD. The CDR3 loop reads CAISGGRSSYNEQFF. The DNA for the CDR3 is TGTGCCATCAGTGGGGGCAGGAGCTCCTACAATGAGCAGTTCTTC.